This passage covers 32 T cell receptor beta chains from one sample sequenced in a study of regulatory T cells in long-lasting Graves disease. Time point given: persistent/refractory GD, antithyroid drugs over 5 years with positive TRAb. The TCR library was made from RNA that had been extracted from PBMCs in TRIzol. Building of the TCR beta libraries involved iRepertoire HTBI primers and Arm-PCR of CDR3 regions. TCRdb analysed the multiplex PCR reads with MiXCR anew, one entry per CDR3 protein. The sample yields some 340,000 distinct CDR3 sequences, roughly 25% seen once. Sequencing used peripheral blood mononuclear cells (PBMCs), obtained when the disease was refractory, from a patient treated with antithyroid drugs. These TCRs come from a woman aged 40 to 50 with Graves disease.

This clonotype appeared a few times. The rearrangement joins TRBV7-2 to TRBJ1-5; D is undetermined. This CDR3 region has 16 residues. CDR1 is SGHTA, CDR2 FQGNSA, per germline. Trimming removed 6 bases from V and 7 bases from J, with 22 bases in between. Here the CDR3 reads CASSPNLRALTQPQHF. The CDR3 region has the DNA TGTGCCAGCAGTCCTAACCTCCGGGCCCTCACCCAGCCCCAGCATTTT.

V usage is TRBV11-2 and J usage is TRBJ2-1; no reliable D call. The V gene's germline CDR1 is SGHAT and CDR2 FQNNGV. Deletions cut 3 bases from V and 9 bases from J, with 9 bases between. This CDR3 contains 12 residues. The CDR3 is CASSLIWAEQFF. CDR3 nucleotides: TGTGCCAGCAGCTTGATTTGGGCTGAGCAGTTCTTC. Supplemented by reference TRBV11-2 and TRBJ2-1, the full variable domain reads EAGVAQSPRYKIIEKRQSVAFWCNPISGHATLYWYQQILGQGPKLLIQFQNNGVVDDSQLPKDRFSAERLKGVDSTLKIQPAKLEDSAVYLCASSLIWAEQFFGPGTRLTVL.

This clonotype was recorded a few times. This chain connects TRBV11-2 to TRBJ2-2, with D possibly being TRBD2 (6 bases). The germline V gene has CDR1 SGHAT and CDR2 FQNNGV. Trimming cost V 3 bases and J 0 bases, with 8 bases left between them. The CDR3 is 15 residues long. CDR3 sequence (DNA): TGTGCCAGCAGCTTCGGGACTCCGAACACCGGGGAGCTGTTTTTT. Residues: CASSFGTPNTGELFF. The full variable domain, with the rest looked up from reference TRBV11-2 and TRBJ2-2, is EAGVAQSPRYKIIEKRQSVAFWCNPISGHATLYWYQQILGQGPKLLIQFQNNGVVDDSQLPKDRFSAERLKGVDSTLKIQPAKLEDSAVYLCASSFGTPNTGELFFGEGSRLTVL.

This chain uses TRBV14 with TRBJ2-7; possibly TRBD1 for D (5 bases). Per the germline V gene, CDR1 is SGHDN and CDR2 is FVKESK. The V and J ends lost 4 bases and 0 bases respectively, with 7 bases between them. This CDR3 contains 13 residues. The CDR3 nucleotides read TGTGCCAGCAGCCCACAGGTCTCCTACGAGCAGTACTTC. This gives the protein CASSPQVSYEQYF.

In this sample, this clonotype turned up a few times. The chain has TRBV28 and TRBJ2-2; the match to TRBD1 covers 8 bases. V lost 7 bases to trimming and J lost 7 bases; unmatched junction nucleotides: 8. The germline V gene has CDR1 MDHEN and CDR2 SYDVKM. This CDR3 contains 14 residues. DNA of the CDR3: TGTGCCAGCATGATGCAGGGGGCCCACGGGGAGCTGTTTTTT. This translates into CASMMQGAHGELFF.

In regard to this clonotype: The junction departs from germline at one end; a sequencing error may be responsible. The V and J genes are TRBV7-8 and TRBJ2-2; 9 bases agree with TRBD2. The germline gives CDR1 SGHVS, CDR2 FQNEAQ. The CDR3 extends over 16 amino acids. In DNA, the CDR3 is TGTGCCAGCAGCTACGTAGCGGGAGTAAACACCGGGGAGCCGTTTTTT. This encodes CASSYVAGVNTGEPFF.

In its sample, this clonotype was seen many times. The V and J genes are TRBV2 and TRBJ1-4; D remains unclear. Trimming took off 6 bases at V and 10 bases at J, with 9 bases between the two ends. This CDR3 spans 11 amino acids. CDR1 is SNHLY and CDR2 is FYNNEI in the germline V gene. The CDR3 is CASRAVGKLFF. As DNA, the CDR3 is TGTGCCAGCAGAGCAGTGGGAAAACTGTTTTTT.

J is TRBJ2-1 and V is TRBV24-1, with no clear D. The germline CDR1 and CDR2 sequences are KGHDR and SFDVKD. V was pared by 4 bases and J by 3 bases, with 9 bases between. This CDR3 has 14 amino acids. This CDR3 reads CATSDPTNYNEQFF. In DNA, the CDR3 is TGTGCCACCAGTGACCCAACTAACTACAATGAGCAGTTCTTC.

Only one count was recorded for this clonotype. The chain employs TRBV3-1 and TRBJ2-7; unclear D gene. Germline CDR1 and CDR2: LGHDT and YNNKEL (reference sequence). The V end was cut by 3 bases, the J end by 4 bases, with 13 bases between. This CDR3 has 14 residues. The CDR3 DNA follows: TGTGCCAGCAGCCACCTTTTTGCCGGTTACGAGCAGTACTTC. Amino acids: CASSHLFAGYEQYF.

V and J are TRBV5-4 and TRBJ1-2, with 7 bases fitting TRBD1. The CDR3 consists of 14 residues. V trimming: 1 base; J trimming: 6 bases; junction bases outside the gene matches: 6. The germline gives CDR1 SGHNT, CDR2 YYREEE (reference sequence). CDR3 sequence reads: CASSLIGTANGYTF. CDR3 nucleotide sequence: TGTGCCAGCAGCTTGATCGGGACAGCAAATGGCTACACCTTC. Supplemented by reference TRBV5-4 and TRBJ1-2, the full variable domain reads ETGVTQSPTHLIKTRGQQVTLRCSSQSGHNTVSWYQQALGQGPQFIFQYYREEENGRGNFPPRFSGLQFPNYSSELNVNALELDDSALYLCASSLIGTANGYTFGSGTRLTVV.

The table lists this clonotype with many counts. CDR3 sequence (DNA): TGTGCCAGCAGCGCCGCCCAAGAGACCCAGTACTTC. Protein product: CASSAAQETQYF. The V gene is TRBV7-9, the J gene TRBJ2-5, with D hard to call. This CDR3 contains 12 residues. Trimming took 5 bases from V and 1 from J, leaving 5 bases between them. The germline CDR1 and CDR2 sequences are SEHNR and FQNEAQ (reference sequence).

This clonotype came up many times. V usage is TRBV2 and J usage is TRBJ2-4, with D perhaps being TRBD1 or TRBD2 (6 bases each). V dropped 10 bases and J dropped 1 base, with 20 bases sitting between them. Germline V gene data show CDR1 as SNHLY and CDR2 as FYNNEI. The CDR3 consists of 16 residues. Here the CDR3 reads CATSSREGGAKNIQYF. In DNA form, the CDR3 reads TGTGCCACCAGCAGTCGAGAGGGGGGCGCCAAAAACATTCAGTACTTC.

This clonotype was counted at least ten times. The genes are TRBV28 and TRBJ2-7, with 11 bases fitting TRBD2. Losses at the gene ends were 6 bases for V and 5 bases for J; bases not matched to a gene: 6. Germline CDR1 and CDR2: MDHEN and SYDVKM. CDR3 length: 14 residues. The CDR3 bases are TGTGCCAGCAGGGAACTAGCGGGAGTGAACGAGCAGTACTTC. It codes for CASRELAGVNEQYF.

This clonotype was seen repeatedly, ten times or more. The CDR3 loop reads CASSFSGSGTGELFF. The CDR3 DNA reads TGTGCCAGCAGCTTTAGCGGGAGCGGCACCGGGGAGCTGTTTTTT. The chain uses TRBV7-3 and TRBJ2-2; TRBD2 matches 9 bases. In germline, CDR1 is SGHTA, CDR2 FQGTGA. V gave up 3 bases and J gave up 4 bases; unmatched junction bases: 3. The CDR3 totals 15 residues.

The chain couples TRBV9 to TRBJ2-5, with D perhaps matching TRBD1 or TRBD2 (5 bases each). Germline values: CDR1 SGDLS, CDR2 YYNGEE. Trimming stripped 2 bases from V and 1 base from J, with 12 bases between. CDR3 length: 15 amino acids. The CDR3 reads CASSVHLGPQETQYF. For the CDR3, the DNA is TGTGCCAGCAGCGTCCACCTGGGACCCCAAGAGACCCAGTACTTC. Full variable domain (outside the CDR3, taken from reference TRBV9 and TRBJ2-5): DSGVTQTPKHLITATGQRVTLRCSPRSGDLSVYWYQQSLDQGLQFLIQYYNGEERAKGNILERFSAQQFPDLHSELNLSSLELGDSALYFCASSVHLGPQETQYFGPGTRLLVL.

At least ten counts were recorded for this clonotype. The V gene is TRBV28, the J gene TRBJ1-1; tentatively, D is TRBD1 (5 bases). Germline assignment: CDR1 MDHEN and CDR2 SYDVKM. With 7 bases removed from V and 3 bases from J, the gap between germline ends came to 15 bases. This CDR3 is 14 amino acids long. This CDR3 is CASTYLGGYTEAFF. The CDR3 coding sequence is TGTGCCAGCACCTATCTTGGGGGGTACACTGAAGCTTTCTTT.

This clonotype was seen at least ten times. The V and J genes are TRBV27 and TRBJ1-1; no clear D gene. The V end lost 1 base, the J end lost 7 bases, and 19 bases lay between the germline ends. CDR3 size: 16 residues. Germline values: CDR1 MNHEY, CDR2 SMNVEV (reference sequence). The CDR3 loop is CASSLFSAQSSREAFF. CDR3 in DNA: TGTGCCAGCAGTTTATTTTCAGCGCAGAGCTCACGTGAAGCTTTCTTT.

This clonotype appeared a few times. V usage is TRBV5-4 and J usage is TRBJ2-7; no definite D call. V shed 2 bases and J shed 9 bases, with 12 bases lying between them. The CDR3 extends over 12 amino acids. Per germline, CDR1 SGHNT and CDR2 YYREEE (reference sequence). The CDR3 protein is CASSFGQDGQYF. Written as DNA, the CDR3 is TGTGCCAGCAGCTTCGGCCAGGACGGGCAGTACTTC.

This clonotype was detected ten times or more. This chain joins TRBV5-5 and TRBJ2-5; TRBD1 is a possible D gene (5 bases). Trimming removed 5 bases from V and 7 bases from J, with 21 bases in between. The CDR3 consists of 15 residues. The V gene's germline CDR1 is SGHKS and CDR2 YYEKEE (reference sequence). Written as DNA, the CDR3 is TGTGCCAGCAGTTCAGTGGTGTCTACAGGCGCGACCCAGTACTTC. Translated: CASSSVVSTGATQYF.

In its sample, this clonotype was seen many times. The chain is built from TRBV28 and TRBJ2-4; 7 bases match TRBD1. Germline values: CDR1 MDHEN, CDR2 SYDVKM. V gave up 2 bases and J gave up 1 base; unmatched junction bases: 8. The CDR3 has 17 amino acids. The CDR3 spells CASSLTKGAVAKNIQYF. The CDR3 DNA reads as TGTGCCAGCAGTTTAACCAAGGGGGCTGTGGCCAAAAACATTCAGTACTTC.

For this clonotype: A read error may be the cause here, since a much bigger clone is one base away. The chain employs TRBV27 and TRBJ1-1; 8 bases match TRBD1. The V segment lost 5 bases and the J segment 6 bases; nucleotides outside the gene matches: 5. The CDR3 has 13 amino acids. CDR1 MNHEY and CDR2 SMNVEV come from the germline V gene (reference sequence). CDR3 sequence (DNA): TGTGCCAGCAGTCGAGGACAGGGCCCTGAAGCTTTCTTT. Translating it yields CASSRGQGPEAFF.

This clonotype was observed at least ten times. The chain carries TRBV28 and TRBJ1-5, with TRBD1 as a possible D gene (6 bases). V gave up 4 bases and J gave up 5 bases, with 15 bases separating them. The CDR3 contains 15 residues. The germline CDR1 and CDR2 sequences are MDHEN and SYDVKM. CDR3 DNA sequence: TGTGCCAGCAGTTCTTCCAGGGGCGTAGATCAGCCCCAGCATTTT. It specifies CASSSSRGVDQPQHF. The full variable domain, rest sourced from reference TRBV28 and TRBJ1-5, is DVKVTQSSRYLVKRTGEKVFLECVQDMDHENMFWYRQDPGLGLRLIYFSYDVKMKEKGDIPEGYSVSREKKERFSLILESASTNQTSMYLCASSSSRGVDQPQHFGDGTRLSIL.

In this sample, this clonotype turned up many times. The chain carries TRBV6-5 and TRBJ1-5; 7 nucleotides align to TRBD1. Germline V gene sequence: CDR1 MNHEY, CDR2 SVGAGI. Trimming cost V 2 bases and J 7 bases; bases outside gene matches: 5. The length of the CDR3 is 14 residues. CDR3 sequence reads: CASSYKGARQPQHF. The CDR3 coding sequence is TGTGCCAGCAGTTACAAGGGGGCTAGACAGCCCCAGCATTTT.

This clonotype has only one observation. The chain is built from TRBV2 and TRBJ2-4; 7 bases align to TRBD2. Germline trimming cut 8 bases from V and 12 bases from J; bases unmatched to any gene: 19. This CDR3 has 15 residues. The germline CDR1 and CDR2 sequences are SNHLY and FYNNEI. DNA for the CDR3: TGTGCCAGCGGCTCAACTTTGACTAGCCACTCCGCTCAGTACTTC. This gives the protein CASGSTLTSHSAQYF.

This clonotype was detected ten times or more. The chain recombines TRBV19 with TRBJ1-5; D call uncertain. The V end was cut by 5 bases, the J end by 2 bases, with 13 bases between. CDR3 size: 15 residues. Germline CDR1 LNHDA, CDR2 SQIVND (reference sequence). The CDR3 DNA sequence: TGTGCCAGTAGTCTAGTGGCATATGGCAATCAGCCCCAGCATTTT. Its protein is CASSLVAYGNQPQHF.

This clonotype appeared many times. This sequence joins TRBV6-2 or TRBV6-3 and TRBJ2-5; 7 nucleotides match TRBD2. Trimming at V came to 5 bases and at J to 4 bases, leaving 10 bases not matched to a gene. CDR3 length: 15 residues. Germline CDR1 MNHEY, CDR2 SVGEGT. CDR3 in amino acids: CASSPTGGSGETQYF. The CDR3 DNA is TGTGCCAGCAGTCCCACGGGCGGGAGTGGAGAGACCCAGTACTTC.

This clonotype occurred many times. The DNA of the CDR3 is TGTGCCAGCAGTGTGAGGACAGGGCTTTTTGGCTACACCTTC. Translating it yields CASSVRTGLFGYTF. The chain carries TRBV28 and TRBJ1-2; TRBD1 aligns across 8 bases. J was trimmed by 7 bases and V by 5 bases; bases with no gene match: 9. The germline gives CDR1 MDHEN, CDR2 SYDVKM. The CDR3 runs 14 residues.

The chain couples TRBV20-1 to TRBJ2-5; TRBD2 might be the D (6 bases). CDR1 is DFQATT, CDR2 SNEGSKA, per germline (reference sequence). The length of the CDR3 is 15 residues. V lost 1 base and J lost 3, with 15 bases in between. The CDR3 coding sequence is TGCAGTGCTAGAGGGAGGGGACGTGGAAAAGAGACCCAGTACTTC. Its translation: CSARGRGRGKETQYF.

As regards this clonotype: This sequence may be a read error, since a much larger clone differs from it by one base. The rearrangement uses TRBV6-9 and TRBJ2-7; D is perhaps TRBD2 (7 bases). Germline CDR1 MNHGY, CDR2 SVAAGI. CDR3 length: 15 residues. The CDR3 protein is CASSYAGAIGYGQYF. CDR3 bases: TGTGCCAGCAGTTACGCGGGGGCGATAGGATACGGGCAGTACTTC.

The chain joins TRBV6-1 to TRBJ2-3; 8 nucleotides agree with TRBD2. The V segment lost 7 bases and the J segment 4 bases; nucleotides outside the gene matches: 4. The length of the CDR3 is 13 residues. Germline-derived CDR1 and CDR2 are MNHNS and SASEGT. CDR3 in amino acids: CASKIGGADTQYF. For the CDR3, the DNA is TGTGCCAGCAAGATCGGGGGGGCAGATACGCAGTATTTT.

This clonotype was seen many times. The chain couples TRBV10-3 to TRBJ1-2; D gene unclear. Trimming cost V 6 bases and J 7 bases, with 27 bases left between them. From germline, CDR1 is ENHRY and CDR2 SYGVKD. The CDR3 contains 17 residues. The CDR3 reads CAISDITGYDPSGGYTF. The CDR3 DNA is TGTGCCATCAGCGATATAACCGGTTACGACCCCTCCGGTGGCTACACCTTC.

This clonotype was recorded at least ten times. This sequence joins TRBV6-5 and TRBJ2-2; D gene uncertain. V dropped 4 bases and J dropped 3 bases, with 3 bases sitting between them. The CDR3 is 12 residues long. Germline assignment: CDR1 MNHEY and CDR2 SVGAGI. The CDR3 DNA follows: TGTGCCAGCAGTTCTTACACCGGGGAGCTGTTTTTT. Translating gives CASSSYTGELFF.